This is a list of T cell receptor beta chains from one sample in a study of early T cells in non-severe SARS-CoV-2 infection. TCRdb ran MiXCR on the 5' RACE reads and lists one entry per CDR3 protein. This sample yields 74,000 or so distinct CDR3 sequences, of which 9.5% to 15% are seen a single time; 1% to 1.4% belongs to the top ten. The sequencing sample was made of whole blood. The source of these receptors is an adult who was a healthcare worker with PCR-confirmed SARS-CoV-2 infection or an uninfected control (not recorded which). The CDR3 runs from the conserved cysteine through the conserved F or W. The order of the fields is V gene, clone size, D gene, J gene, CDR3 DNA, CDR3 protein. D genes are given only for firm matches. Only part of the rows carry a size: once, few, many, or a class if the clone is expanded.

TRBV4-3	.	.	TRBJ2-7	TGCGCCAGCAGCCAAGATTCAGGGTTTTACGAGCAGTACTTC	CASSQDSGFYEQYF
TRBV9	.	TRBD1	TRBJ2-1	TGTGCCAGCAGCGGGACAGGGGTTGAGCAGTTCTTC	CASSGTGVEQFF
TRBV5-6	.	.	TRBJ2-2	TGTGCCAGCAGCTTACTTATCGCCACGAACACCGGGGAGCTGTTTTTT	CASSLLIATNTGELFF
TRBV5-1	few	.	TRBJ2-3	TGCGCCAGCAGCTTGGACGGGGGAGCCACAGATACGCAGTATTTT	CASSLDGGATDTQYF
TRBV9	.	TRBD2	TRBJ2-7	TGTGCCAGCGGGACTAGCGGGACCACCCTACCCTACGAGCAGTACTTC	CASGTSGTTLPYEQYF
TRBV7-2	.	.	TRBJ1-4	TGTGCCAGCAGCTTACTGGGGTCTAATGAAAAACTGTTTTTT	CASSLLGSNEKLFF
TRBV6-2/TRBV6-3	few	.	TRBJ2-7	TGTGCCAGCAGTTATTTTTCCGAGTGGACACCCAAGAGCTCCTACGAGCAGTACTTC	CASSYFSEWTPKSSYEQYF
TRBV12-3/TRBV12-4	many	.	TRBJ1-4	TGTGCCAGCACCACCGGACCCCCAGTGAATGAAAAACTGTTTTTT	CASTTGPPVNEKLFF
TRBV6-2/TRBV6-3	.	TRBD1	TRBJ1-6	TGTGCCAGCAGAACTCCGGGACAGGGTAATTCACCCCTCCACTTT	CASRTPGQGNSPLHF
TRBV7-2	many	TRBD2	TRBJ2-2	TGTGCCAGCAGCTCAATCACTAGTAGCGGGAGGGTTACCGGGGAGCTGTTTTTT	CASSSITSSGRVTGELFF
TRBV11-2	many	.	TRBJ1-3	TGTGCCAGCAGCTCATGGGACATTGGAAACACCATATATTTT	CASSSWDIGNTIYF
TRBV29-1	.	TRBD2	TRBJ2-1	TGCAGCGTTGCCCGGGAGGGCCGTTGGCAGTTCTTC	CSVAREGRWQFF
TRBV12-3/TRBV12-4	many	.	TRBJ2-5	TGTGCCAGCAGTTTGGGGACCCTCTCCCCGGGCTTC	CASSLGTLSPGF
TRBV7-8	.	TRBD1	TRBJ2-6	TGTGCCAGCAGCTCCGGGACAGGCAACTCTGGGGCCAACGTCCTGACTTTC	CASSSGTGNSGANVLTF
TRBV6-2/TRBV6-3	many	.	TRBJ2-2	TGTGCCAGCAGAGGTGGACAGTGGATGGCCGGGGAGCTGTTTTTT	CASRGGQWMAGELFF
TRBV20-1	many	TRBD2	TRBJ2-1	TGCAGTGCTCCCCAGTTCCTAGCGGGAGGCGAGGAGCAGTTCTTC	CSAPQFLAGGEEQFF
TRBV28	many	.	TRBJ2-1	TGTGCCAGCAGCCCAGGACTAAATAACTTCTACAATGAGCAGTTCTTC	CASSPGLNNFYNEQFF
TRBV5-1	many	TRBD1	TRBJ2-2	TGCGCCAGCCAGGACAGGACCAACACCGGGGAGCTGTTTTTT	CASQDRTNTGELFF
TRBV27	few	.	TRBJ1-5	TGTGCCAGCAGTCAACGGGCGTCTTTGGGGTATCAGCCCCAGCATTTT	CASSQRASLGYQPQHF
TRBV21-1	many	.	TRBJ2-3	TGTGCCAGCAGCAAAGCGGATAGCACAGATACGCAGTATTTT	CASSKADSTDTQYF
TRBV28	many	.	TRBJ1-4	TGTGCCAGCAGCCCCGTTGGCCTAGATGAAAAACTGTTTTTT	CASSPVGLDEKLFF
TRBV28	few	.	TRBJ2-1	TGTGCCAGCAGTCCAGGCTATGAGCAGTTCTTC	CASSPGYEQFF
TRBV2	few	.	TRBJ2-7	TGTGCCAGCAGTGAAGGGACAGAGGGCTACGAGCAGTACTTC	CASSEGTEGYEQYF
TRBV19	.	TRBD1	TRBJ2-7	TGTGCCAGTAGTATTACCGGGACAGGGGGCCTCGAGCAGTACTTC	CASSITGTGGLEQYF
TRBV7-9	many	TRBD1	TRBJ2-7	TGTGCCAGCACCCTGGGACAGGGGGCCTACGAGCAGTACTTC	CASTLGQGAYEQYF
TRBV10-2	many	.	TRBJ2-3	TGCGCCAGCAGTGATGGGACAGATACGCAGTATTTT	CASSDGTDTQYF
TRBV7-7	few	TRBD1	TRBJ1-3	TGTGCTAGCAGCTTGGACAGGGGAGGCGGAAACACCATATATTTT	CASSLDRGGGNTIYF
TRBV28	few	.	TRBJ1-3	TGTGCCAGCAGTCTCCCGACAGAGAGCTCTGGAAACACCATATATTTT	CASSLPTESSGNTIYF
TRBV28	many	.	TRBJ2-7	TGTGGCATAGCCCCTCGGTCCTACGAGCAGTACTTC	CGIAPRSYEQYF
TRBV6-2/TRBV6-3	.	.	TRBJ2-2	TGTGCCAGCAGTTACGGGGGCTCCGGGGAGCTGTTTTTT	CASSYGGSGELFF
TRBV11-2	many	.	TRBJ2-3	TGTGCCAGCAGCTCGACCCCGACAGGATCTACGACGCAGTATTTT	CASSSTPTGSTTQYF
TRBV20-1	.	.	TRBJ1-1	TGCAGTGCTAGAGACCCCGGAGGGTCAGCTTTCTTT	CSARDPGGSAFF
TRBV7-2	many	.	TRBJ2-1	TGTGCCAGCAGACCCAACCGGGGGACCGATGAGCAGTTCTTC	CASRPNRGTDEQFF
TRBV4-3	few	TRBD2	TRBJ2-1	TGCGCCAGCAGCCAATCTAGCGGGGCCGCCTACAATGAGCAGTTCTTC	CASSQSSGAAYNEQFF
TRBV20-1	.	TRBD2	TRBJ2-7	TGCAGTGCTACCCGAGGAGGACTAGCGGGCGAAGCCTACGAGCAGTACTTC	CSATRGGLAGEAYEQYF
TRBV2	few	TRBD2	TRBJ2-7	TGTGCCAGCAGCCCTACCACGGGCGGGGGGGCCTCAAAGTACTTC	CASSPTTGGGASKYF
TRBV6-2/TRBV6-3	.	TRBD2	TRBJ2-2	TGTGCCAGCAGTTTGGGGACTAGCAGCGGGGAGCTGTTTTTT	CASSLGTSSGELFF
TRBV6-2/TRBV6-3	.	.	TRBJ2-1	TGTGCCAGCAGCCCGAACAGGGATGGGCCAAATGAGCAGTTCTTC	CASSPNRDGPNEQFF
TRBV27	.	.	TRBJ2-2	.	CASSFSIRRAGELFF
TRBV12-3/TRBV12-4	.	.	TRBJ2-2	TGTGCCAGCAGTTTCTTGCCCGGGGCGAACACCGGGGAGCTGTTTTTT	CASSFLPGANTGELFF
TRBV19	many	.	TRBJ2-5	TGTGCCAGTAGTATGGCCCGGACGCAAGAGACCCAGTACTTC	CASSMARTQETQYF
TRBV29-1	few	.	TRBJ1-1	TGCAGCGTTGAACAGACTGCCGAAGCTTTCTTT	CSVEQTAEAFF
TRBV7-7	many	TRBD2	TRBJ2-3	TGTGCCAGCAGCTTAAGCCTAGCGGCTGGAGATACGCAGTATTTT	CASSLSLAAGDTQYF
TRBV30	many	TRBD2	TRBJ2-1	TGTGCCTGGGGACTAGCGGGGACCAATGAGCAGTTCTTC	CAWGLAGTNEQFF
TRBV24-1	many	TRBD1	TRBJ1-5	TGTGCCACCAGTGAAAGGACAGGGGGCAATCAGCCCCAGCATTTT	CATSERTGGNQPQHF
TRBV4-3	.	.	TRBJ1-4	TGCGCCAGCAGCCAAGATAGAGGAACGGAACTTGCAACTAATGAAAAACTGTTTTTT	CASSQDRGTELATNEKLFF
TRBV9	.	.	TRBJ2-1	TGTGCCAGCAGCGTAGAAATGGGGGTTGAGCAGTTCTTC	CASSVEMGVEQFF
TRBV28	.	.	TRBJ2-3	TGTGCCAGCAGTACGCTCATTAAATCCGGCGGGGATACGCAGTATTTT	CASSTLIKSGGDTQYF
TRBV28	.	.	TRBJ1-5	TGTGCCAGCAGTTTTTCAGGGGCATGGCAGCCCCAGCATTTT	CASSFSGAWQPQHF
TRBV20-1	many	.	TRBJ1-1	TGCAGTGCTAGAGTCGGGGCTGAAGCTTTCTTT	CSARVGAEAFF
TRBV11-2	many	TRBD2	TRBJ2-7	TGTGCCAGCAGCTTATACGGGAGGGGCGAGCAGTACTTC	CASSLYGRGEQYF